This TCR beta chain was observed in a study of cytomegalovirus exposure and HLA in healthy donors. Study findings and constraints: Researchers reported that a few CMV-associated chains were confirmed in vitro as CMV antigen-specific.

Both 60 Vbeta primers and 13 Jbeta primers went into the PCR. TCRdb's copy holds only in-frame clones and misses some; the assay was immunoSEQ multiplex PCR. Here the sample spans approximately 160,000 clones, 64% being singletons. V shed 2 bases, J shed 5 bases, and the junction held 4 bases outside the gene matches. CDR3 length: 14 amino acids. The germline gives CDR1 SGHRS, CDR2 YFSETQ. Remarks on this clone: Its target is not known.

This chain links TRBV5-1 with TRBJ2-5; 9 positions agree with TRBD1. Sequencing was performed on PBMCs. The sequence was collected from a woman in her 30s in good health and CMV-seropositive. The CDR3 DNA follows: TGCGCCAGCAGCTTCGGGACAGGGCAGGAGACCCAGTACTTC. Translating it yields CASSFGTGQETQYF.